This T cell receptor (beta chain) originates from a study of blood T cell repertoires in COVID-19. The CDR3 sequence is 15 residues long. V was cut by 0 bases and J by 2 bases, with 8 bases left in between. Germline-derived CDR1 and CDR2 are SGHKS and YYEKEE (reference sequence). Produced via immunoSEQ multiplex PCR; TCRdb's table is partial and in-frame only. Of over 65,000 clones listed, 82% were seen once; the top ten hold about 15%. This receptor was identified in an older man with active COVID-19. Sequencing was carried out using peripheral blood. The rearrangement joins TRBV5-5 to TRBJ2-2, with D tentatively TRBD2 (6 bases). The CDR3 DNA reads TGTGCCAGCAGCTTGGCGGAGGGCAACACCGGGGAGCTGTTTTTT. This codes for CASSLAEGNTGELFF.